This T cell receptor beta chain emerged from a study of blood T cell repertoires in COVID-19. The CDR3 contains 15 residues. J gave up 2 bases and V 2 bases, and 2 bases lay outside the gene matches. Germline lookup yields CDR1 MNHEY and CDR2 SVGEGT. Method: immunoSEQ multiplex PCR; TCRdb's copy keeps in-frame clones and lacks some. In the table there are around 200,000 clones, 75% to 90% of which are singletons. Assignment of participants to cohorts was predicated upon participant-reported clinical history. This clonotype was sampled from a middle-aged woman with acute COVID-19. This chain uses TRBV6-2 or TRBV6-3 with TRBJ2-5, with 10 bases identical to TRBD2. Sequenced sample: PBMCs or T cells enriched from blood (not recorded which). CDR3 residues: CASSYTAGGQETQYF. Here the CDR3 DNA reads TGTGCCAGCAGTTACACAGCGGGGGGGCAAGAGACCCAGTACTTC.